Sequencing of this TCR beta chain was carried out in a study of shared clonotypes between healthy human individuals. Details on this clone: Its antigen is currently unknown.

CDR1 is SQVTM and CDR2 is ANQGSEA in the germline V gene. The CDR3 length is 14 residues. Trimming cost V 4 bases and J 1 base; bases outside gene matches: 5. Clones were read by immunoSEQ multiplex PCR, and TCRdb kept only the in-frame ones, dropping some. This table has hundreds of thousands of clones, around 73% appearing once. Findings and limits, study-wide: There were few donors, and this limited the genetic and exposure-history diversity represented. Against clonotypes common to all four donors, non-shared ones had lower generation probabilities.

The sequenced sample was memory CD4+ T cells sorted from blood. The subset here: CD45RA-negative fraction. V and J are TRBV29-1 and TRBJ1-1; 8 positions match TRBD1. The sequence came from a woman aged 25 to 45 in good health. The CDR3 here is CSVARQGRNTEAFF. CDR3 sequence (DNA): TGCAGCGTTGCCAGACAGGGGAGGAACACTGAAGCTTTCTTT.